This T cell receptor (beta chain) derives from a study of blood T cells in healthy people across ages. After removal of 5 bases from V and 5 bases from J, the junction contained 9 bases not matched to a gene. CDR3 length equals 15 residues. Looked up from germline, CDR1 is SEHNR and CDR2 is FQNEAQ (reference sequence). A second 7 to 11 cycle PCR used barcoded and J-beta primers. TCRdb recomputed calls from the 5' RACE reads with MiXCR, one row per CDR3 protein. The sample shows approximately 800,000 distinct CDR3 sequences, 25% of them seen only once. Whole-study findings and limits: Estimates drawn from one million T cells were deemed to understate diversity.

With regard to this clonotype: Its specificity is unknown.

These data also formed part of another study, on T cells of mothers and their children. That study adds: Related mother-child pairs showed slightly, non-significantly higher overlap than unrelated pairs.

This sequence originates from a boy aged 5-17 years in good health. Material: blood. V is TRBV7-9 and J is TRBJ2-5; 9 nucleotides line up with TRBD2. CDR3 amino acids: CASSQRAGGGETQYF. The CDR3 bases are TGTGCCAGCAGCCAGAGAGCGGGAGGAGGGGAGACCCAGTACTTC.